This TCR beta chain came from a study of blood T cell repertoires in COVID-19. Study-level background: Material from acute and convalescent COVID-19 was sourced from the United States, Italy and Spain. The analysed material was cDNA or gDNA that came from T cells, B-cell-depleted T cells, or PBMCs.

Original handling: Using reference gene primer amplification, nucleated cell counts were estimated. Generated by immunoSEQ multiplex PCR, the TCRdb table keeps only in-frame clones and is missing some. The V and J calls and the clone size are those of that table, but D and trimming were determined from the DNA. The sample shows about 150,000 clones, approximately 81% of them seen only once. This clone appeared a few times. The specimen was peripheral blood. This sequence originates from a human donor in a cohort sampled during active COVID-19.

CDR3: CASSQTGGDTIYF. CDR3 coding DNA: TGTGCCAGCAGCCAGACAGGGGGAGACACCATATATTTT. V gene TRBV5-4 combines with J gene TRBJ1-3; 9 bases match TRBD1. CDR1 is SGHNT, CDR2 YYREEE, per germline (reference sequence). V lost 4 bases and J lost 8; bases outside the gene matches: 4. CDR3 size: 13 residues.